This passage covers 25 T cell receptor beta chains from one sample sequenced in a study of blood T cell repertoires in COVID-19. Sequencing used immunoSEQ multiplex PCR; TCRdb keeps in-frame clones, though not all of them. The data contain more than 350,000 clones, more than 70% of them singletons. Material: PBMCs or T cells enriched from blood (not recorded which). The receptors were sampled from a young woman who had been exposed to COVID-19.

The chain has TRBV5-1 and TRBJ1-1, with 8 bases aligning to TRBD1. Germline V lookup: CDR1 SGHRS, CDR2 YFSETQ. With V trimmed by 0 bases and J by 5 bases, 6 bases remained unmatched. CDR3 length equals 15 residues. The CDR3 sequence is CASSLATGARTEAFF. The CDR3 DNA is TGCGCCAGCAGCTTGGCGACAGGGGCGAGGACTGAAGCTTTCTTT.

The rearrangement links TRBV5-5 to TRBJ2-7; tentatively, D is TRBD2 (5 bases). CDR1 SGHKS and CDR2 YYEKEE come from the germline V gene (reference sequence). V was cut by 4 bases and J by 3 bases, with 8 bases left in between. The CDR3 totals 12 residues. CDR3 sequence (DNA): TGTGCCAGCAGCCCCCGGGACTACGAGCAGTACTTC. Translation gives CASSPRDYEQYF.

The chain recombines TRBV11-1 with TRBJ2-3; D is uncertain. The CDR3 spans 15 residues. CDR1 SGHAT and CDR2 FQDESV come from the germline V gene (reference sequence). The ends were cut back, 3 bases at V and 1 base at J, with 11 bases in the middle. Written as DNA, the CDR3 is TGTGCCAGCAGCTTTCCGGTGTTCGGCACAGATACGCAGTATTTT. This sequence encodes CASSFPVFGTDTQYF.

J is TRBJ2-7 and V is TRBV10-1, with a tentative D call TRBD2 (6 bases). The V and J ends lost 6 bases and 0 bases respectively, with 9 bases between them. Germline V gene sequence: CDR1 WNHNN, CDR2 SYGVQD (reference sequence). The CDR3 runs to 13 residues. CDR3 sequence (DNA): TGCGCCAGCAGAGGTAGCGGCTCCTACGAGCAGTACTTC. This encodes CASRGSGSYEQYF.

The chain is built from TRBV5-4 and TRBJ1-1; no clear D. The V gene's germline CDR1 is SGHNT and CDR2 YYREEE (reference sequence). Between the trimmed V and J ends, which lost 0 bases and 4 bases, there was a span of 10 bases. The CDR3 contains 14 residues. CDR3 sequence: CASSLDARSTEAFF. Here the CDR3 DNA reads TGTGCCAGCAGCTTGGACGCCCGGAGCACTGAAGCTTTCTTT.

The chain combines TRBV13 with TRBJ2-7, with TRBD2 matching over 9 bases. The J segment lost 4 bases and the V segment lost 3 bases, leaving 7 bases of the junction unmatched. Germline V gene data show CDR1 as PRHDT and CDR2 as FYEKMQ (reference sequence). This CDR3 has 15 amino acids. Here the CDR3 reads CASSFIGLATYEQYF. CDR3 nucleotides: TGTGCCAGCAGCTTCATTGGACTAGCGACTTACGAGCAGTACTTC.

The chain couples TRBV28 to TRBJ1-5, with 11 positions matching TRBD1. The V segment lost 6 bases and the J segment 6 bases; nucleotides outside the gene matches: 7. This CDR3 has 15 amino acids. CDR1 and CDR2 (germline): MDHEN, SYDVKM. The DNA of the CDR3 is TGTGCCAGCAGGGTGGGACAGGGGGATAGTCAGCCCCAGCATTTT. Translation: CASRVGQGDSQPQHF.

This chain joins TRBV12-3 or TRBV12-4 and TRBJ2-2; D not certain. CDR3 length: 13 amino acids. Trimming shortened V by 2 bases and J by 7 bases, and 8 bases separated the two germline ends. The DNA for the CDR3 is TGTGCCAGCAGTTTATTCCAGATCGGGGAGCTGTTTTTT. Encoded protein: CASSLFQIGELFF.

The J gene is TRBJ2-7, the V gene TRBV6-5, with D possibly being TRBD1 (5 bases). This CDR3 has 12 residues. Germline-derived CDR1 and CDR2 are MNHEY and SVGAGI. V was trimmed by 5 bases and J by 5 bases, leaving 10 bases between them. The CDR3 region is CASSPGKNEQYF. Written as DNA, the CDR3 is TGTGCCAGCAGTCCAGGGAAAAACGAGCAGTACTTC.

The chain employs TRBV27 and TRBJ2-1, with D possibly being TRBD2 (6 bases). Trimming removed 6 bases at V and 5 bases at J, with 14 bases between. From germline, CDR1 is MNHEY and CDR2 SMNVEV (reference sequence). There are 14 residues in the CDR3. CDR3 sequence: CASSMGLGNNEQFF. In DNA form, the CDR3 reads TGTGCCAGCAGCATGGGACTTGGGAACAATGAGCAGTTCTTC.

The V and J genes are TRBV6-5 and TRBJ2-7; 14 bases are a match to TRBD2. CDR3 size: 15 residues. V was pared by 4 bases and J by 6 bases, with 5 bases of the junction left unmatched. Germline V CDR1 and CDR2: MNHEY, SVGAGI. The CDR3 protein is CASSLNGLAGGEQYF. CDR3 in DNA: TGTGCCAGCAGTTTGAACGGACTAGCGGGAGGCGAGCAGTACTTC.

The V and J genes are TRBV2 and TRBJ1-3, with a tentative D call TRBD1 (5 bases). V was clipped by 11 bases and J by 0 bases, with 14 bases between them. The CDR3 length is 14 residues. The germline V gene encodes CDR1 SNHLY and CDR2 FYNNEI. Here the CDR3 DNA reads TGTGCCCGGGGGGTGGGGTTCTCTGGAAACACCATATATTTT. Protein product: CARGVGFSGNTIYF.

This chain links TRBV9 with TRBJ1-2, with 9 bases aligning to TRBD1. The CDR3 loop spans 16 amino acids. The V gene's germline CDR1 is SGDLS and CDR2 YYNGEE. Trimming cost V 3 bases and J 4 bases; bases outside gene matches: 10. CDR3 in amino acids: CASSESHGTGIYGYTF. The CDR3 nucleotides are TGTGCCAGCAGCGAATCTCACGGGACAGGGATCTATGGCTACACCTTC.

The CDR3 DNA reads as TGCGCCAGCAGCTGGCCGGGACAGGGGTCCTACAATGAGCAGTTCTTC. This sequence encodes CASSWPGQGSYNEQFF. The V and J genes are TRBV5-1 and TRBJ2-1; TRBD1 matches 10 bases. Germline CDR1 and CDR2: SGHRS and YFSETQ. The CDR3 extends over 16 amino acids. After removal of 3 bases from V and 1 base from J, the junction contained 4 bases not matched to a gene.

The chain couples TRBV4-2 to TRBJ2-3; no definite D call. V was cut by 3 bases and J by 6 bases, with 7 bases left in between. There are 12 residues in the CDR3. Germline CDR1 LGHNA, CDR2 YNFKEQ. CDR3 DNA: TGTGCCAGCAGCCACCCCGGGGATACGCAGTATTTT. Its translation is CASSHPGDTQYF.

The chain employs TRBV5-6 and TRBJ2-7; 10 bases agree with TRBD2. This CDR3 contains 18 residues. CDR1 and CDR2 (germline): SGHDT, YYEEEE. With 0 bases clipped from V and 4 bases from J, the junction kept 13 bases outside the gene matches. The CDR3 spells CASSLAIVTGLANYEQYF. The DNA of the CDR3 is TGTGCCAGCAGCTTGGCTATCGTGACGGGACTAGCGAATTACGAGCAGTACTTC. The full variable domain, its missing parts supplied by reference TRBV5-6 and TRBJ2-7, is DAGVTQSPTHLIKTRGQQVTLRCSPKSGHDTVSWYQQALGQGPQFIFQYYEEEERQRGNFPDRFSGHQFPNYSSELNVNALLLGDSALYLCASSLAIVTGLANYEQYFGPGTRLTVT.

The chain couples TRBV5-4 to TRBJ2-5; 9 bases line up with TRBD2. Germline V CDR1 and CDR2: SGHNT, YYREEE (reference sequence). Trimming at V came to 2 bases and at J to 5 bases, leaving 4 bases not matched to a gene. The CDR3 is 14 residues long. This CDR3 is CASSFMRGGETQYF. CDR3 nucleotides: TGTGCCAGCAGCTTCATGCGGGGGGGGGAGACCCAGTACTTC.

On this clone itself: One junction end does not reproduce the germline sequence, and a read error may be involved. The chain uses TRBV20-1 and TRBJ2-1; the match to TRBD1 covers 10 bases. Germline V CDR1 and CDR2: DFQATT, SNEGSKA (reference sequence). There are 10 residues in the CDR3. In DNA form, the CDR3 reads TGCAGTGCTAGAGTGGGGACAGGGGTCTTC. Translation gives CSARVGTGVF.

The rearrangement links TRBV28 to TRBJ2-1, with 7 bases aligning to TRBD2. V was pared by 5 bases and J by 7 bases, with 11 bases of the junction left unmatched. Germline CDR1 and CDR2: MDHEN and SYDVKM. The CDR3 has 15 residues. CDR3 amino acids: CASSPRGAGRNEQFF. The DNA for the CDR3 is TGTGCCAGCAGTCCCCGAGGAGCGGGGAGAAATGAGCAGTTCTTC.

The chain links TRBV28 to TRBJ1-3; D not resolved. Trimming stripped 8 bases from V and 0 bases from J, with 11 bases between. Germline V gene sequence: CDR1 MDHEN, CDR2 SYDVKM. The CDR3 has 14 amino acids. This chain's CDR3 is CASGVSPSGNTIYF. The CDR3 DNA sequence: TGTGCCAGCGGAGTGTCACCCTCTGGAAACACCATATATTTT.

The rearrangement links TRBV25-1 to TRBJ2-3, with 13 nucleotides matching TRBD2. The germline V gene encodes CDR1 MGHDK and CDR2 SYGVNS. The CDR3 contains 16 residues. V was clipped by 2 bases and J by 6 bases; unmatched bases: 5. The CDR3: CASSEGTSGTIDTQYF. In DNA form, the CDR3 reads TGTGCCAGCAGTGAAGGGACTAGCGGGACCATCGATACGCAGTATTTT.

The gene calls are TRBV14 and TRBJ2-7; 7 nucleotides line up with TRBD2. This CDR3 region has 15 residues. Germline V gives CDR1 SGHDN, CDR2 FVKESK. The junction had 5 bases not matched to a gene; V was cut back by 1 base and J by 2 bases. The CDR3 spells CASSQVLAVPYEQYF. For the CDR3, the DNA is TGTGCCAGCAGCCAAGTCCTAGCGGTACCCTACGAGCAGTACTTC.

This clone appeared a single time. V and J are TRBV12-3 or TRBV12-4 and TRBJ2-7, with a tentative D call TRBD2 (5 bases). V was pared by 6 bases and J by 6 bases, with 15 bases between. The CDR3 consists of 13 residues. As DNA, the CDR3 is TGTGCCAGCAGCAACGAGGGTTACAGCGAGCAGTACTTC. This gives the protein CASSNEGYSEQYF.

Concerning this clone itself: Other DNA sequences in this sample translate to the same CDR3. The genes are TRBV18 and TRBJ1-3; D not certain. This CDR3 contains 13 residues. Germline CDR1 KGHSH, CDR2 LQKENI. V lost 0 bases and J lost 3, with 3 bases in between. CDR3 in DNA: TGTGCCAGCTCACCACCCGTTGGAAACACCATATATTTT. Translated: CASSPPVGNTIYF.

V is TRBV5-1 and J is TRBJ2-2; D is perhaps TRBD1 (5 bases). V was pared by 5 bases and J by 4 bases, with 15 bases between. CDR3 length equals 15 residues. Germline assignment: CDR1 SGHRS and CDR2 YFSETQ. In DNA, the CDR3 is TGCGCCAGCAGTCAGGGCCGGGTCGGCACCGGGGAGCTGTTTTTT. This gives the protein CASSQGRVGTGELFF. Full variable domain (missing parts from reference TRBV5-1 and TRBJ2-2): KAGVTQTPRYLIKTRGQQVTLSCSPISGHRSVSWYQQTPGQGLQFLFEYFSETQRNKGNFPGRFSGRQFSNSRSEMNVSTLELGDSALYLCASSQGRVGTGELFFGEGSRLTVL.